Included here is one TCR beta chain sequence, with context. Its antigen is undetermined. This record belongs to a study of beta chain features in type 1 diabetes. Regarding the study as a whole: A closer apparent resemblance between naive, central memory and Treg TCRB repertoires was seen in patients than in healthy donors. Shorter templates might be favored by PCR, and equally so in patients and in controls.

In germline, CDR1 is MNHNS, CDR2 SASEGT. The CDR3 totals 12 residues. The V end lost 2 bases, the J end lost 7 bases, and 7 bases lay between the germline ends. Isolated RNA was reverse transcribed in full, so expressed TCRB transcripts were sequenced. Method: immunoSEQ multiplex PCR; TCRdb's copy keeps in-frame clones and lacks some. The table includes fewer than 25,000 clones, 60% to 75% detected once. Per donor, one heparinised blood draw averaged around 120 mL. Specimen: Tregs from blood. This sequence originates from a woman aged 40 to 50 in good health. The chain combines TRBV6-1 with TRBJ2-3, with TRBD1 as a possible D gene (6 bases). For the CDR3, the DNA is TGTGCCAGCAGTGAACAGGGGAATACGCAGTATTTT. It yields the protein CASSEQGNTQYF.